The entry below describes one TCR beta chain. The antigen it recognizes is unknown. The record has no base qualities; no much larger clone is one base away. V is cut by 5 bases and J by 2 bases, and the space between the germline ends is 10 bases. The germline V gene encodes CDR1 SGDLS and CDR2 YYNGEE. Counted from cysteine to phenylalanine, this CDR3 has 13 amino acids. Only the CDR3 portion is preserved as DNA: 39 bases, with reading frame beginning at the first base. This entry is derived from a study of blood T cell repertoires in COVID-19 (dated by TCRdb to the early 2020s). Background for the entire study: The collaborator samples originated in the United States, Italy and Spain and spanned the acute and convalescent phases of COVID-19. The material from the prospective study consisted of cDNA or gDNA derived from T cells, B-cell-depleted T cells, or PBMCs. The dataset comprised deeply sampled blood TCRbeta repertoires from subjects exposed to, actively infected with, or recovered from COVID-19. The repertoires were released in a freely available public database meant as a resource for research on the immune response to SARS-CoV-2. The samples were drawn from two sources: the first 160 participants of the ongoing ImmuneRACE study, and 1,000 to 1,500 subjects contributed by 6 global collaborators. The sample metadata nearly always contained a de-identified subject ID, COVID-19 status, age in years and sex. Where available, HLA class I and class II types were taken from metadata supplied by the sample provider and were not determined by assay-based typing. What the work shows at the level of the full study, not this receptor alone: How much clinical and demographic metadata was included differed by source and by participant, and the metadata was provided uncurated.

TCRbeta CDR3 regions were amplified from genomic DNA using the immunoSEQ Assay, a bias-controlled multiplex PCR. The authors processed their data as follows. Within the assay, amplification of reference gene primers was used to estimate how many nucleated cells each sample contained. To quantify the absolute abundance of each unique TCRbeta CDR3 rearrangement, sequence reads were collapsed and filtered. Productive Simpson clonality was computed per sample as the square root of Simpson's diversity index over productive rearrangements. TCRdb retrieved this table from immuneACCESS and kept in-frame rearrangements only. Not all clones are present; in checked studies, unresolved V genes account for under half, and no reason is known for the remainder. The V and J calls and the clone size are those of that table, but D and trimming were determined from the DNA. The sample profile shows 250,000 to 350,000 clones; roughly 88% of them were found once. The ten largest clonotypes hold around 1.5% of the sample.

The collaborating institutions used their own protocols to collect whole blood in K2EDTA tubes. For TCRbeta analysis, collaborator samples were shipped as frozen whole blood, as isolated PBMCs, or as DNA extracted from either sample type. The rearrangement combines TRBV9 with TRBJ1-2; no D segment can be confidently identified. The sequenced sample was peripheral blood. The TCR was taken from a woman aged 45-60 years with acute or convalescent COVID-19. The CDR3 region has the sequence CASSLAANYGYTF. The DNA sequence reads TGTGCCAGCAGTCTGGCGGCCAACTATGGCTACACCTTC.